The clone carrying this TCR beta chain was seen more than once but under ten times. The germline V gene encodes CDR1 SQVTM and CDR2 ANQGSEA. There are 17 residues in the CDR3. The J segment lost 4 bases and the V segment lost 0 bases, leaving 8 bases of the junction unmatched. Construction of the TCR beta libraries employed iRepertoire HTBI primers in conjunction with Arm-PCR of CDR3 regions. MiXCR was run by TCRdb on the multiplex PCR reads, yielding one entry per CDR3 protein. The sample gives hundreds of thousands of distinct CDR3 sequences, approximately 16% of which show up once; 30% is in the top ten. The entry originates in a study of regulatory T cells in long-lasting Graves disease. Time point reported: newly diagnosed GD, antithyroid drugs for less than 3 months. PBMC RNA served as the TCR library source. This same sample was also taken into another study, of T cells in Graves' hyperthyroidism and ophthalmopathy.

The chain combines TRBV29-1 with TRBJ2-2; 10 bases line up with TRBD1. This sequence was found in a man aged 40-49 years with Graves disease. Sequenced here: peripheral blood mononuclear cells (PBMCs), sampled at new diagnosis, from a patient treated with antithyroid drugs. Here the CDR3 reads CSVEEGQGIMGTGELFF. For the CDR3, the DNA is TGCAGCGTTGAAGAGGGACAGGGGATAATGGGCACCGGGGAGCTGTTTTTT.